This T cell receptor beta chain was identified in a study of cytomegalovirus exposure and HLA in healthy donors. Study-level findings and limits: Cytomegalovirus status was reportedly diagnosed by the classifier with high sensitivity and specificity. A few of the chains that were CMV-associated were confirmed in vitro to be specific for CMV antigens.

The table came from immunoSEQ multiplex PCR; TCRdb's copy has only in-frame clones and leaves some out. The sample lists 130,000 to 150,000 clones, around 85% occurring once. Trimming removed 5 bases from V and 6 bases from J; junction bases left unmatched: 4. This CDR3 spans 12 amino acids. Germline values: CDR1 SEHNR, CDR2 FQNEAQ (reference sequence). Turning to this clone: The antigen remains undetermined.

This clonotype was obtained from a young man in good health and CMV-seronegative. V is TRBV7-9 and J is TRBJ2-7, with 7 bases aligning to TRBD1. Material for sequencing was PBMCs. In DNA, the CDR3 is TGTGCCAGCAGCGTCCGGGACAGCGAGCAGTACTTC. Its translation: CASSVRDSEQYF.